These T cell receptor beta chains were read from a single sample in a study of shared clonotypes between healthy human individuals. Method: immunoSEQ multiplex PCR; TCRdb's copy keeps in-frame clones and lacks some. The data hold about 460,000 clones, with over 60% observed a single time. Input material: PBMCs. All receptors come from a woman in her thirties or forties in good health. Some clones in this sample may be carry-over from other donors' samples. The CDR3 runs from the conserved cysteine through the conserved F or W. The D gene is left open where the match is weak. Size is stated for part of the rows, as once, few or many counts, or as a class when the clone is expanded.

abundance	v_gene	j_gene	d_gene	CDR3aa	CDR3nt
.	TRBV7-6	TRBJ2-7	TRBD2	CASSPGGSGEQYF	TGTGCCAGCAGCCCGGGGGGGAGTGGCGAGCAGTACTTC
few	TRBV7-9	TRBJ2-1	.	CASSLDVNNEQFF	TGTGCCAGCAGCTTAGACGTCAACAATGAGCAGTTCTTC
.	TRBV9	TRBJ1-2	.	CASSALGGGGSGYTF	TGTGCCAGCAGCGCCCTTGGGGGGGGAGGTAGCGGCTACACCTTC
.	TRBV7-2	TRBJ2-3	.	CASSPTTDTQYF	TGTGCCAGCAGCCCAACAACAGATACGCAGTATTTT
few	TRBV27	TRBJ2-1	.	CASSRTSYNEQFF	TGTGCCAGCAGTAGGACCTCCTACAATGAGCAGTTCTTC
.	TRBV19	TRBJ2-7	.	CASGEGNLYEQYF	TGTGCCAGTGGCGAAGGGAACCTCTACGAGCAGTACTTC
.	TRBV11-1	TRBJ2-5	.	CASSRQWTQETQYF	TGTGCCAGCAGCCGACAGTGGACCCAAGAGACCCAGTACTTC
few	TRBV2	TRBJ2-1	.	CASSEARRESSYNEQFF	TGTGCCAGCAGTGAAGCCCGACGGGAGAGCTCCTACAATGAGCAGTTCTTC
.	TRBV2	TRBJ1-2	TRBD1	CASSADRDRGLSYGYTF	TGTGCCAGCAGTGCAGACCGGGACAGGGGGCTTAGCTATGGCTACACCTTC
.	TRBV5-1	TRBJ2-3	.	CASSLEMTSTDTQYF	TGCGCCAGCAGCTTGGAGATGACTAGCACAGATACGCAGTATTTT
many	TRBV30	TRBJ1-5	.	CAWSKLKGPGNQPQHF	TGTGCCTGGAGTAAGCTTAAGGGCCCGGGCAATCAGCCCCAGCATTTT
.	TRBV5-1	TRBJ1-1	.	CASSFEFVTEAFF	TGCGCCAGCAGCTTCGAATTCGTAACTGAAGCTTTCTTT
.	TRBV28	TRBJ1-1	.	CASSLGPNTEAFF	TGTGCCAGCAGTCTAGGACCGAACACTGAAGCTTTCTTT